The 14 T cell receptor beta chains below all came from one sample that was sequenced in a study of blood T cell repertoires in COVID-19. The assay was immunoSEQ multiplex PCR, and TCRdb's table has in-frame clones only and misses some. This sample has more than 250,000 clones, with 87% found just once. The sequencing sample was made of PBMCs or T cells enriched from blood (not recorded which). The receptors originated from a middle-aged woman who had recovered from COVID-19.

This sequence joins TRBV4-1 and TRBJ2-1; maybe TRBD2 (6 bases). V was trimmed by 1 base and J by 7 bases, leaving 14 bases between them. CDR3 size: 15 residues. Per the germline V gene, CDR1 is MGHRA and CDR2 is YSYEKL. In DNA form, the CDR3 reads TGCGCCAGCAGCCAAGCACGGGACTTCCGAAATGAGCAGTTCTTC. Translation gives CASSQARDFRNEQFF.

V and J are TRBV28 and TRBJ2-7, with D perhaps matching TRBD2 (6 bases). This CDR3 spans 14 amino acids. V lost 3 bases and J 4 bases, leaving 13 bases between the germline ends. Germline CDR1 reads MDHEN; CDR2 reads SYDVKM. The DNA for the CDR3 is TGTGCCAGCAGTTTTTCCCTAGCGCAGTACGAGCAGTACTTC. Its translation is CASSFSLAQYEQYF. The entire variable domain, with the rest obtained from reference TRBV28 and TRBJ2-7, is as follows: DVKVTQSSRYLVKRTGEKVFLECVQDMDHENMFWYRQDPGLGLRLIYFSYDVKMKEKGDIPEGYSVSREKKERFSLILESASTNQTSMYLCASSFSLAQYEQYFGPGTRLTVT.

A remark on this clone: One junction end disagrees with the germline gene, perhaps due to a read error. This chain links TRBV7-7 with TRBJ2-5, with 7 bases matching TRBD2. The CDR3 totals 14 residues. Germline CDR1 reads SSHAT; CDR2 reads FNYEAQ (reference sequence). The CDR3 DNA reads as TGTGCTAGCAGCTTAGCGGGCTGGACTGAGACCCAGTACTTC. Translation: CASSLAGWTETQYF.

This clone appeared a few times. This same CDR3 is encoded by further DNA sequences in the sample. This chain uses TRBV18 with TRBJ1-1; 7 bases fit TRBD1. Germline loops: CDR1 KGHSH, CDR2 LQKENI. CDR3 size: 13 residues. Unmatched junction bases numbered 1, after V lost 3 bases and J lost 3 bases. The CDR3 reads CASSPTGDTEAFF. Here the CDR3 DNA reads TGTGCCAGCTCACCTACAGGGGACACTGAAGCTTTCTTT.

The chain has TRBV29-1 and TRBJ2-7, with unresolved D. Trimming took off 4 bases at V and 6 bases at J, with 16 bases between the two ends. CDR1 SQVTM and CDR2 ANQGSEA come from the germline V gene. This CDR3 comprises 13 residues. The CDR3 sequence is CSVVWQIAAEQYF. The CDR3 region has the DNA TGCAGCGTTGTTTGGCAGATCGCCGCCGAGCAGTACTTC.

This chain links TRBV7-9 with TRBJ2-5; possible D gene TRBD1, 6 bases. The CDR3 totals 13 residues. V gave up 8 bases and J gave up 4 bases, with 14 bases separating them. The germline V gene has CDR1 SEHNR and CDR2 FQNEAQ (reference sequence). CDR3 in DNA: TGTGCCAGCGGAAGGGGGAGTGGAGAGACCCAGTACTTC. The encoded protein is CASGRGSGETQYF.

This rearrangement joins TRBV19 to TRBJ1-3, with D maybe TRBD1 (6 bases). Trimming removed 7 bases at V and 0 bases at J, with 16 bases between. Germline values: CDR1 LNHDA, CDR2 SQIVND (reference sequence). The CDR3 consists of 16 residues. The CDR3 reads CASTGGRGRSGNTIYF. The CDR3 coding sequence is TGTGCCAGTACTGGGGGCCGAGGACGCTCTGGAAACACCATATATTTT.

This clone was found once. The J gene is TRBJ2-5, the V gene TRBV28; TRBD2 might be the D (7 bases). The CDR3 covers 15 residues. Germline-derived CDR1 and CDR2 are MDHEN and SYDVKM. Deletions cut 8 bases from V and 2 bases from J, with 18 bases between. CDR3 residues: CASGGASGVQETQYF. In nucleotides, the CDR3 is TGTGCCAGCGGGGGGGCTAGCGGAGTGCAAGAGACCCAGTACTTC.

The V and J genes are TRBV9 and TRBJ1-2, with no clear D. V was clipped by 0 bases and J by 1 base, with 7 bases between them. This CDR3 contains 14 residues. Germline V CDR1 and CDR2: SGDLS, YYNGEE. Here the CDR3 DNA reads TGTGCCAGCAGCGTAGATTTTAGTAACTATGGCTACACCTTC. Amino acid sequence: CASSVDFSNYGYTF.

The rearrangement joins TRBV7-2 to TRBJ2-5; D is possibly TRBD1 (6 bases). The CDR3 contains 15 residues. V was trimmed by 0 bases and J by 5 bases, leaving 13 bases between them. In germline, CDR1 is SGHTA, CDR2 FQGNSA. The CDR3 nucleotides are TGTGCCAGCAGCTTAGCGTTGGGGGCTCGGGAGACCCAGTACTTC. The encoded protein is CASSLALGARETQYF. The full variable domain, with the rest looked up from reference TRBV7-2 and TRBJ2-5, is GAGVSQSPSNKVTEKGKDVELRCDPISGHTALYWYRQSLGQGLEFLIYFQGNSAPDKSGLPSDRFSAERTGGSVSTLTIQRTQQEDSAVYLCASSLALGARETQYFGPGTRLLVL.

The chain links TRBV6-5 to TRBJ1-4, with 7 bases that match TRBD1. The CDR3 loop spans 14 amino acids. Germline loops: CDR1 MNHEY, CDR2 SVGAGI. Trimming removed 5 bases from V and 4 bases from J; junction bases left unmatched: 4. CDR3 amino acids: CASSPGGFNEKLFF. The DNA of the CDR3 is TGTGCCAGCAGTCCAGGGGGGTTTAATGAAAAACTGTTTTTT.

The chain joins TRBV20-1 to TRBJ2-5; 11 bases map to TRBD2. CDR1 and CDR2 (germline): DFQATT, SNEGSKA (reference sequence). V was pared by 3 bases and J by 4 bases, with 7 bases of the junction left unmatched. The CDR3 consists of 15 residues. The CDR3 spells CSASVAGGPGETQYF. The DNA for the CDR3 is TGCAGTGCTAGTGTAGCGGGAGGGCCGGGAGAGACCCAGTACTTC.

The rearrangement joins TRBV28 to TRBJ2-3, with a possible D match to TRBD2 (6 bases). Trimming took off 4 bases at V and 0 bases at J, with 11 bases between the two ends. The V gene's germline CDR1 is MDHEN and CDR2 SYDVKM. The CDR3 is 15 amino acids. CDR3 region: CASSSRDWSTDTQYF. In DNA, the CDR3 is TGTGCCAGCAGTTCCCGGGACTGGAGCACAGATACGCAGTATTTT.

V is TRBV27 and J is TRBJ2-1, with D perhaps TRBD2 (6 bases). Germline V lookup: CDR1 MNHEY, CDR2 SMNVEV (reference sequence). Trimming took off 0 bases at V and 16 bases at J, with 16 bases between the two ends. The CDR3 totals 13 residues. The CDR3 bases are TGTGCCAGCAGTTTATCTCCCGGGGGTCCCCCCTTCTTC. Its translation: CASSLSPGGPPFF.